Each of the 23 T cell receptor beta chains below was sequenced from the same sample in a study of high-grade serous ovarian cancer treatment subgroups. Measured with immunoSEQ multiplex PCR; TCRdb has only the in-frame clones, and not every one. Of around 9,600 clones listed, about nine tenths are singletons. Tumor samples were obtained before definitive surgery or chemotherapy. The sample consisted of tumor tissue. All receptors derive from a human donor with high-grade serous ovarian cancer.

Here the CDR3 reads CASSPSPSGTDTQYF. DNA of the CDR3: TGTGCCAGCAGCCCTAGCCCTAGCGGGACAGATACGCAGTATTTT. This sequence joins TRBV7-2 and TRBJ2-3, with 8 bases aligning to TRBD2. The CDR3 consists of 15 residues. Per the germline V gene, CDR1 is SGHTA and CDR2 is FQGNSA. Trimming cost V 5 bases and J 3 bases; bases outside gene matches: 7.

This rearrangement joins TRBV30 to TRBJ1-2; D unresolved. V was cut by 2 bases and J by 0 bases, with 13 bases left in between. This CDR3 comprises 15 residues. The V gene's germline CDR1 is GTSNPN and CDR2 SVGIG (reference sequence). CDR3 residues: CAWSPRRIPNYGYTF. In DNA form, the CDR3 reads TGTGCCTGGAGTCCGCGACGGATCCCTAACTATGGCTACACCTTC.

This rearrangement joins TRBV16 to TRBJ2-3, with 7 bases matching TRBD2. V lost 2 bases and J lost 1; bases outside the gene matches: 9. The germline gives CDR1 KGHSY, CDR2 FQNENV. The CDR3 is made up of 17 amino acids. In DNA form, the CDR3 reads TGTGCCAGCAGCCAAGGAAGCGTCCGGGGGGGCACAGATACGCAGTATTTT. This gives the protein CASSQGSVRGGTDTQYF.

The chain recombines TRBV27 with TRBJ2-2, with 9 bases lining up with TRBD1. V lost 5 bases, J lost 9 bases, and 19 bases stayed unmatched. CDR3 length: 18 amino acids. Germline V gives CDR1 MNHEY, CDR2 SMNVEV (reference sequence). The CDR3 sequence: CASSPPVTGGSWNRELFF. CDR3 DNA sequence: TGTGCCAGCAGTCCACCCGTAACAGGGGGCTCGTGGAACCGGGAGCTGTTTTTT.

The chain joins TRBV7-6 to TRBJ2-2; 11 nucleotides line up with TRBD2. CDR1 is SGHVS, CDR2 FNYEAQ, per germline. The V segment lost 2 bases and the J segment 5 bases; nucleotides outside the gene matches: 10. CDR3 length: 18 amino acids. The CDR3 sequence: CASSLRLAGGLGTGELFF. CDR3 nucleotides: TGTGCCAGCAGCTTAAGGCTAGCGGGAGGCCTTGGGACCGGGGAGCTGTTTTTT.

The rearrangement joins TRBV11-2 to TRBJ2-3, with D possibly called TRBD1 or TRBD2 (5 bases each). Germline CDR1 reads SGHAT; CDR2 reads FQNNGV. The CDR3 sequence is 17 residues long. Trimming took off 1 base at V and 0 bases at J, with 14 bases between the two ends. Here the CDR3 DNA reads TGTGCCAGCAGCTTAGGGGGGATCTATTTCAGCACAGATACGCAGTATTTT. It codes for CASSLGGIYFSTDTQYF.

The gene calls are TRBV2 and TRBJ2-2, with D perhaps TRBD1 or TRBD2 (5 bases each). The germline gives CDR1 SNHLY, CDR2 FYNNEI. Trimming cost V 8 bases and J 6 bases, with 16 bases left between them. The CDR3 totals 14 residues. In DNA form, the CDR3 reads TGTGCCAGCGGGACGGACCCAATGGCCGGGGAGCTGTTTTTT. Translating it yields CASGTDPMAGELFF.

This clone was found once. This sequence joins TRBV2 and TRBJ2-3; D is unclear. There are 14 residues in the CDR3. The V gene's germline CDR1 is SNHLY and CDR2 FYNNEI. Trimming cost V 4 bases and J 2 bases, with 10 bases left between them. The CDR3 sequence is CASSGTVPTDTQYF. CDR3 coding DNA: TGTGCCAGCAGTGGGACGGTCCCCACAGATACGCAGTATTTT.

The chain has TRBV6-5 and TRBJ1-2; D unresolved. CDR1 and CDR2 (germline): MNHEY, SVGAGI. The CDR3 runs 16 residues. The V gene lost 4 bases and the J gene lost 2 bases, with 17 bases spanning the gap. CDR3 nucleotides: TGTGCCAGCAGTTTGACCAGTACGTGGGTAAACTATGGCTACACCTTC. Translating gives CASSLTSTWVNYGYTF.

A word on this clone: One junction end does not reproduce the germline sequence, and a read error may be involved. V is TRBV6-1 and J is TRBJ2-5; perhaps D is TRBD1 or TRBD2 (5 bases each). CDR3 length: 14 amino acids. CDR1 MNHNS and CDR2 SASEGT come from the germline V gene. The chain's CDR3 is CASREGTNQETQYF. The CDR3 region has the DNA TGTGCCAGCAGAGAAGGGACGAACCAAGAGACCCAGTACTTC.

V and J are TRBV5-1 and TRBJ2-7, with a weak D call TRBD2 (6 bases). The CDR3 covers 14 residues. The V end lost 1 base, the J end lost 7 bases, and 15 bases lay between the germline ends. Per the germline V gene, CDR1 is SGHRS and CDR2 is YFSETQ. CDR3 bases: TGCGCCAGCAGCTTGATTCCGGGAGAAGGGGAGCAGTACTTC. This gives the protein CASSLIPGEGEQYF.

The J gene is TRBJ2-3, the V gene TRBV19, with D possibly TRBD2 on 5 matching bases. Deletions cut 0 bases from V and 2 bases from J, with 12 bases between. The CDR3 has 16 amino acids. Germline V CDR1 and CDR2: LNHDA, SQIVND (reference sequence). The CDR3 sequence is CASSIDLSGYTDTQYF. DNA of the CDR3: TGTGCCAGTAGTATAGATCTGAGCGGATACACAGATACGCAGTATTTT.

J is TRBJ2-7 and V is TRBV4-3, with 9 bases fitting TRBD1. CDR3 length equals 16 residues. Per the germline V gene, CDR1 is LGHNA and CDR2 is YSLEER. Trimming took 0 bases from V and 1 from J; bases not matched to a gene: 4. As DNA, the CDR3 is TGCGCCAGCAGCCAAGATTTTGGGACAGGGTCCTACGAGCAGTACTTC. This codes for CASSQDFGTGSYEQYF.

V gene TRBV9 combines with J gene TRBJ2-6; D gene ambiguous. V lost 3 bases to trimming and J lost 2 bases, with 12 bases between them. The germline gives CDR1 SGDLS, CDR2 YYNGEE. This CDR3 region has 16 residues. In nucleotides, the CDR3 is TGTGCCAGCAGCGGATACATAGAAACTGGGGCCAACGTCCTGACTTTC. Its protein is CASSGYIETGANVLTF.

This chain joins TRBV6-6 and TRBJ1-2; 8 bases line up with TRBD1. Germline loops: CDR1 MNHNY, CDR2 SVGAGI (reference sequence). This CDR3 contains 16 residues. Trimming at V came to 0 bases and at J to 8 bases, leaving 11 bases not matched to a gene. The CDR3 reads CASSYSSGDRSGGYTF. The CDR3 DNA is TGTGCCAGCAGTTACTCGTCTGGGGACAGGAGTGGGGGCTACACCTTC.

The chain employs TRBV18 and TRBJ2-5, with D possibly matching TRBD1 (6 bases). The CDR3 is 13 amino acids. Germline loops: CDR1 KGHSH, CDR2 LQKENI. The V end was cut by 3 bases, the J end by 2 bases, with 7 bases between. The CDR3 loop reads CASSPTGQETQYF. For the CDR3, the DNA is TGTGCCAGCTCACCGACAGGACAAGAGACCCAGTACTTC.

This chain's CDR3 is CASVIADTQYF. The CDR3 DNA follows: TGTGCCAGTGTGATCGCAGATACGCAGTATTTT. This chain uses TRBV19 with TRBJ2-3; D unclear. Germline assignment: CDR1 LNHDA and CDR2 SQIVND (reference sequence). The V end was cut by 8 bases, the J end by 4 bases, with 7 bases between. The CDR3 runs to 11 residues.

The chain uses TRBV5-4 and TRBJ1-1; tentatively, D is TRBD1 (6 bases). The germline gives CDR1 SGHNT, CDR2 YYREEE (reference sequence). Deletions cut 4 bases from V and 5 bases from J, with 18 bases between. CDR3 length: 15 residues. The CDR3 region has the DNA TGTGCCAGCAGCCTGCGCGGGGGGCGCGGTACTGAAGCTTTCTTT. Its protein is CASSLRGGRGTEAFF.

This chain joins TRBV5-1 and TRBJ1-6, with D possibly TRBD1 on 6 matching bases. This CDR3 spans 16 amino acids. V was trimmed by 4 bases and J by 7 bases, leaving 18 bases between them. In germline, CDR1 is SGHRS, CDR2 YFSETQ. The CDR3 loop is CASSQGQTRRNSPLHF. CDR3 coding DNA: TGCGCCAGCAGCCAAGGACAGACCCGCCGCAATTCACCCCTCCACTTT.

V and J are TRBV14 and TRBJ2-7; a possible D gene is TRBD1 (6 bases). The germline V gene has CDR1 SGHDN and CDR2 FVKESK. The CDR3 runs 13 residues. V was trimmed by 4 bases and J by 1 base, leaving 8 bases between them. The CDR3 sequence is CASSRRGSYEQYF. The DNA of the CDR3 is TGTGCCAGCAGCCGAAGGGGGTCCTACGAGCAGTACTTC.

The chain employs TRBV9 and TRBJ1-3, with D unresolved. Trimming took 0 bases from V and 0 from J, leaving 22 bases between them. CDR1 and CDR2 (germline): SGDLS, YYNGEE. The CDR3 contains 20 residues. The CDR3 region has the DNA TGTGCCAGCAGCGTAGTGGGTACCTACAGCGGTCCCAGCTCTGGAAACACCATATATTTT. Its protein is CASSVVGTYSGPSSGNTIYF.

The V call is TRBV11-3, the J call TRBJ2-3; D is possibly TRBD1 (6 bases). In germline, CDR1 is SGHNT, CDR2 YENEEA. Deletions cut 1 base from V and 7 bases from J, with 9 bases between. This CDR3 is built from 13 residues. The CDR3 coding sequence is TGTGCCAGCAGCTTAGGGGGGCCATATACGCAGTATTTT. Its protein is CASSLGGPYTQYF.

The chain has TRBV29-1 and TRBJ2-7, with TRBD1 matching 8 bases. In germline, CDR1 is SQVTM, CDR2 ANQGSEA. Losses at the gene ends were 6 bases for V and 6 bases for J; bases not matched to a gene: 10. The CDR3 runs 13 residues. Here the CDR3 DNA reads TGCAGCGTAGCAAGGACAGGGAGTGGCGAGCAGTACTTC. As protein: CSVARTGSGEQYF.